This T cell receptor beta chain appears in the sequencing data of a study of T cells in Graves' hyperthyroidism and ophthalmopathy (dated by TCRdb to between 2017 and 2020). Study-wide context: Peripheral blood was collected at initial diagnosis, before any treatment. The paper describes TCR Vbeta CDR3 sequencing of 135 peripheral blood samples, made up of 43 ophthalmopathy patients, more than 70 hyperthyroidism patients and roughly 17 progressor patients. Prospective prediction of ophthalmopathy was tested in an independent validation cohort of about 19 hyperthyroidism patients and 17 patients who later progressed to ophthalmopathy. Once sampling was done, hyperthyroidism patients were given methimazole at a starting dose of 30 mg daily, whereas ophthalmopathy patients were given high-dose intravenous methylprednisolone. Thyroid tissue and blood T-cell repertoires from more than 5 Graves' hyperthyroidism patients were also compared in the study. The 100 discovery patients were randomly split 7:3 into training and test sets. A discovery cohort of roughly 100 patients, 43 with Graves' ophthalmopathy and under 60 with stable Graves' hyperthyroidism, was used to find distinguishing TCR V-J signatures. Study-wide findings and limitations: In validation, the model predicted progression to ophthalmopathy with 65% to 71% sensitivity and approximately 78% specificity, a median of about 6 months before onset. No statistical method was used to set the sample size in advance, and investigators knew the group allocation. A 13 V-J signature model separated ophthalmopathy from stable hyperthyroidism, with just over 85% sensitivity and 81.08% specificity in cross-validation and 80%/75% in testing. Most expanded thyroid clonotypes (frequency above 0.001) were also found in blood, which suggests that blood repertoires may mirror thyroid immune responses.

The CDR3 spans 13 residues, from the cysteine through the phenylalanine. Kept here is only the CDR3 DNA, which spans 39 bases and is read in frame from base 1. The germline V gene yields MGHRA for CDR1 and YSYEKL for CDR2. A note on this clonotype: The antigen it binds to is not known. Compared with germline, one end of the junction differs, possibly owing to a read error.

A patient counted as having stable Graves' hyperthyroidism if no progression to ophthalmopathy occurred over 18 months of follow-up. The hyperthyroidism patients were between 18 and 65 years old and newly diagnosed, with a disease duration of less than 2 months. The study excluded patients with uncontrolled infections, other autoimmune diseases, pregnancy or lactation. Diagnoses were based on clinical symptoms, serum thyroxine and TRAb, thyroid ultrasound and orbital computed tomography. Ficoll-Paque density gradient centrifugation was used to isolate PBMCs from about 10 ml of fresh peripheral blood. Total RNA was extracted using Trizol reagent, and RNA quality was assessed on an Agilent 2100 Bioanalyzer. Amplification of TCR beta CDR3 regions was carried out from RNA transcripts. For the first round of RT-PCR on the TCR CDR3, the HTBI primer set was used together with the Qiagen OneStep RT-PCR kit. Libraries were constructed in a second round of multiplex PCR, after which size selection and purification were performed. Libraries were sequenced paired-end with 100 bp reads on an Illumina HiSeq2000. The study's processing was this. Raw data were processed with SOAPnuke, discarding reads with adapters, uncalled bases, mean Phred below 15, or no exact constant-primer or identifier match. High-quality paired reads were merged with COPE v1.2.5, and unique nucleotide sequences were defined as clonotypes. MiTCR v1.1 was used to align clonotypes to the IMGT TRBV, TRBD and TRBJ reference segments. The analysis was restricted to V-J combinations with a frequency above 0.0001, which together covered 99% to 99.2% of the repertoires. A TCS score was defined as the ratio between F50 (clonal expansion) and ExV (chaos), using BLOSUM62-based TCRdist between CDR3 peptides within each V-J. Welch's t-statistics and random forest reduced several hundred V-J features to 13, which were used in a naive Bayes classifier (R e1071). Thyroid-blood repertoire similarity was quantified with the Morisita-Horn index. TCRdb handled the public reads itself, with Q25 trimming in fastp and clone calling in MiXCR, and kept productive beta chains. Each CDR3 protein appears once, grouped with its most common genes and DNA. TCRdb's processing, not the authors', yielded these V and J calls. Across this sample there are 800,000 or so distinct CDR3 sequences, with roughly 37% seen only once. The top ten constitute 8.9% of the sample.

The chain employs TRBV4-1 and TRBJ1-2, with the D gene too uncertain to name. Sequences were obtained from blood. The TCR comes from a man younger than 35 with Graves' hyperthyroidism. The encoded CDR3 is CASSARTGDGYTF. The nucleotide sequence is TGTGCCAGCAGCGCCCGGACTGGGGATGGCTACACCTTC.